The clone carrying this T cell receptor beta chain appeared a few times. Its target is unknown. This specimen comes from a study of post-analysis software for immune sequencing data. About the research overall: Relapsing-remitting, secondary progressive and progressive-relapsing courses of multiple sclerosis were included. Findings of the study overall: Relative to controls, patients with multiple sclerosis showed significantly lower normalized Chao1 diversity. The five TRBV segments detected at higher frequency in patients than in controls included TRBV5-6, TRBV5-1 and TRBV20-1.

Germline V lookup: CDR1 SGHNT, CDR2 YYREEE (reference sequence). The CDR3 has 13 amino acids. V lost 4 bases and J lost 0, with 6 bases in between. Researchers reported that TCR beta cDNA libraries carried unique molecular identifiers. When about 0.9 to 11 million T cells were used, they gave a few hundred thousand cDNA molecules. Each CDR3 protein is one row after TCRdb ran MiXCR on the PCR reads. The table includes 650,000 to 850,000 distinct CDR3 sequences, approximately 53% detected once. The V call is TRBV5-4, the J call TRBJ2-3, with D unresolved. The sample comprised blood. The TCR was taken from a girl aged 5-17 years with multiple sclerosis. In DNA form, the CDR3 reads TGTGCCAGCAGCCAGAAGAGCACAGATACGCAGTATTTT. Translated: CASSQKSTDTQYF. Supplemented by reference TRBV5-4 and TRBJ2-3, the full variable domain reads ETGVTQSPTHLIKTRGQQVTLRCSSQSGHNTVSWYQQALGQGPQFIFQYYREEENGRGNFPPRFSGLQFPNYSSELNVNALELDDSALYLCASSQKSTDTQYFGPGTRLTVL.